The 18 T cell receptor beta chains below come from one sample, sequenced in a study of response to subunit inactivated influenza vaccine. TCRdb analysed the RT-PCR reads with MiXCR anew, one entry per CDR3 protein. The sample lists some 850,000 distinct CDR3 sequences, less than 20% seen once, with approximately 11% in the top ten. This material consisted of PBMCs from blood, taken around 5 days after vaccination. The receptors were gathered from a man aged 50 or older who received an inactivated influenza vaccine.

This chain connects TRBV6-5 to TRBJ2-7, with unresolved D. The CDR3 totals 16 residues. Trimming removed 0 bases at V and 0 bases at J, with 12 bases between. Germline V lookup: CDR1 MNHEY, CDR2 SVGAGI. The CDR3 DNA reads TGTGCCAGCAGTTACTCGAAGGGTTACCGCTCCTACGAGCAGTACTTC. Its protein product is CASSYSKGYRSYEQYF.

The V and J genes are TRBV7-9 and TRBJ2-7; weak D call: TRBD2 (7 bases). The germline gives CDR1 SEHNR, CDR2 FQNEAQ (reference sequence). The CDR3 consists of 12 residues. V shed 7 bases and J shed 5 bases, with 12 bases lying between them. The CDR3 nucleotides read TGTGCCAGCACCCTGGGGGGGCACGAGCAGTACTTC. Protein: CASTLGGHEQYF.

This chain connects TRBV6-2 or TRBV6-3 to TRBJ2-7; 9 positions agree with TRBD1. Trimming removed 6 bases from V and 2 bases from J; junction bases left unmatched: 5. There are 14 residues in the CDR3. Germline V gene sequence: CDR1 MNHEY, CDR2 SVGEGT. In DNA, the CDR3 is TGTGCCAGCAGAAAGAGGGACAGGGCCTACGAGCAGTACTTC. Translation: CASRKRDRAYEQYF.

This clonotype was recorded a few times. The CDR3 loop reads CASSLLDGTDTQYF. DNA for the CDR3: TGTGCCAGCAGTTTATTGGACGGGACAGATACGCAGTATTTT. The V call is TRBV27, the J call TRBJ2-3; D remains ambiguous. CDR3 length: 14 residues. Germline CDR1 is MNHEY and CDR2 is SMNVEV (reference sequence). Trimming removed 1 base at V and 3 bases at J, with 8 bases between.

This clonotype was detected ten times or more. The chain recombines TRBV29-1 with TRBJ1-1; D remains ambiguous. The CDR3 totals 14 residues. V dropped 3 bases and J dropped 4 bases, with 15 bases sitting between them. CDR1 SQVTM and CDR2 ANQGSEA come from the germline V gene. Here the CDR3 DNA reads TGCAGCGTTGAGGTTATCGGTAAATCCACTGAAGCTTTCTTT. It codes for CSVEVIGKSTEAFF.

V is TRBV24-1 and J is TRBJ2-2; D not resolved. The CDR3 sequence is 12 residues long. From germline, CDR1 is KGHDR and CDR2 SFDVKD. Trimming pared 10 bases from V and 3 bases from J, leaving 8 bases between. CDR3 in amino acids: CATERDTGELFF. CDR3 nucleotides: TGTGCCACTGAAAGAGACACCGGGGAGCTGTTTTTT.

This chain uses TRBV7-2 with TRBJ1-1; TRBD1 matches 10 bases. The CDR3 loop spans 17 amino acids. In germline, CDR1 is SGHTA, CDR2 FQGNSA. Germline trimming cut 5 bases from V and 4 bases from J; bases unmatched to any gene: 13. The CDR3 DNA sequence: TGTGCCAGCAGCCCGGGGACAGGGGCCGCCCGGGGCACTGAAGCTTTCTTT. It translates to CASSPGTGAARGTEAFF.

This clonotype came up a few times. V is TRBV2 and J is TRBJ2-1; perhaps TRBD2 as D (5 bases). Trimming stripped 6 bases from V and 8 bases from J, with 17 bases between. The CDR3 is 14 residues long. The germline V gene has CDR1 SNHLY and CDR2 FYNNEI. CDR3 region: CASSGLGGGHEQFF. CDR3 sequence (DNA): TGTGCCAGCAGCGGCCTAGGCGGAGGTCATGAGCAGTTCTTC. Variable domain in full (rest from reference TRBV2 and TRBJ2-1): EPEVTQTPSHQVTQMGQEVILRCVPISNHLYFYWYRQILGQKVEFLVSFYNNEISEKSEIFDDQFSVERPDGSNFTLKIRSTKLEDSAMYFCASSGLGGGHEQFFGPGTRLTVL.

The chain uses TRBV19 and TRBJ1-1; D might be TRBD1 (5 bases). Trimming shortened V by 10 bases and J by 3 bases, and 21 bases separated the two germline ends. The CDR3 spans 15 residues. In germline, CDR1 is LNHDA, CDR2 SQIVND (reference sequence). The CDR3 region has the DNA TGTGCCACCACGCGCACCGGGGCTCCGGACACTGAAGCTTTCTTT. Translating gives CATTRTGAPDTEAFF.

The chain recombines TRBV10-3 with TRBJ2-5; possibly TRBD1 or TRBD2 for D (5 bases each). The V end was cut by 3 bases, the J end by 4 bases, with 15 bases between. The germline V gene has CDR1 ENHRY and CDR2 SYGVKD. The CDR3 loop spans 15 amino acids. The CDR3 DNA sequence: TGTGCCATCAGTGACAGTCTGGGGGTTGGAGAGACCCAGTACTTC. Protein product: CAISDSLGVGETQYF.

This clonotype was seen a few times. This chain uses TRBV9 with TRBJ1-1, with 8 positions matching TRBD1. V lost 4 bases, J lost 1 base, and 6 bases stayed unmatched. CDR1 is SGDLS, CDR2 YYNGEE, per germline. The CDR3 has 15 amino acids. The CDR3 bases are TGTGCCAGCAGCACCCGGACAGGGAGGAACACTGAAGCTTTCTTT. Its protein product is CASSTRTGRNTEAFF.

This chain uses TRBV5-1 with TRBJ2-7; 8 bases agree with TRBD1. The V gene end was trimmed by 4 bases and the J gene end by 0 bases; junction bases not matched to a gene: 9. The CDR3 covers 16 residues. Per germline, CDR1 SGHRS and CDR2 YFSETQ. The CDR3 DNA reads TGCGCCAGCAGCGGTCTACGGACAGGGATCTCCTACGAGCAGTACTTC. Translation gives CASSGLRTGISYEQYF. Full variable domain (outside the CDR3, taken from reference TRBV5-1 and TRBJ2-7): KAGVTQTPRYLIKTRGQQVTLSCSPISGHRSVSWYQQTPGQGLQFLFEYFSETQRNKGNFPGRFSGRQFSNSRSEMNVSTLELGDSALYLCASSGLRTGISYEQYFGPGTRLTVT.

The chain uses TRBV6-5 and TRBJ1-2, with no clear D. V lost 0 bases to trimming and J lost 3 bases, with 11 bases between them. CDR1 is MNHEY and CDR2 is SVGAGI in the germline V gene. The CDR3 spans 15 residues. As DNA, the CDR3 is TGTGCCAGCAGTTACTCGAAAGGGCGGCACTATGGCTACACCTTC. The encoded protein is CASSYSKGRHYGYTF.

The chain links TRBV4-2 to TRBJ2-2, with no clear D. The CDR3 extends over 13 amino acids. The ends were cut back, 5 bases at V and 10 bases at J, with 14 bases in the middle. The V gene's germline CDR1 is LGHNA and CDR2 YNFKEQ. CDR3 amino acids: CASSKETAVELFF. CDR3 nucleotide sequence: TGTGCCAGCAGCAAGGAAACGGCCGTGGAGCTGTTTTTT.

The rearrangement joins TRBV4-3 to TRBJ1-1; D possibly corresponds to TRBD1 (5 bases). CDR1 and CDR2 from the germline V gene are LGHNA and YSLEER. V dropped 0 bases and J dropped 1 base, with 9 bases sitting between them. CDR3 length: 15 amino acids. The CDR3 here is CASSQETGTNTEAFF. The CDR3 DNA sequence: TGCGCCAGCAGCCAAGAAACAGGTACGAACACTGAAGCTTTCTTT.

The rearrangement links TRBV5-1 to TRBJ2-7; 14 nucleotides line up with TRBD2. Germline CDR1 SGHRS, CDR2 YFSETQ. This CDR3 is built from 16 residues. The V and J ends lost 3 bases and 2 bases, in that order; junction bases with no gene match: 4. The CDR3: CASSSGTSGGTYEQYF. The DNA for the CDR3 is TGCGCCAGCAGCTCCGGGACTAGCGGGGGAACCTACGAGCAGTACTTC.

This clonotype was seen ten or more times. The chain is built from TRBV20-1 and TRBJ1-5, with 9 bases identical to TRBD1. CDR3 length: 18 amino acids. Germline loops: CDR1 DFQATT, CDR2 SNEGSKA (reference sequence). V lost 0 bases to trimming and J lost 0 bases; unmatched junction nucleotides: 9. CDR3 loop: CSARDLGTGSYSNQPQHF. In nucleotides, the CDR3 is TGCAGTGCTAGAGATCTCGGGACAGGGTCTTATAGCAATCAGCCCCAGCATTTT.

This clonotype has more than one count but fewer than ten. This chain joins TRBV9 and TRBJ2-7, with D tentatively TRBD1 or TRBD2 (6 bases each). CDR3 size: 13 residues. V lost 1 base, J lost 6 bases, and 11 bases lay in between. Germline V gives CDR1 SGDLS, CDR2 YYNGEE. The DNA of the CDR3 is TGTGCCAGCAGCGTATCGGGGGCGGGCGAGCAGTACTTC. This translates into CASSVSGAGEQYF.